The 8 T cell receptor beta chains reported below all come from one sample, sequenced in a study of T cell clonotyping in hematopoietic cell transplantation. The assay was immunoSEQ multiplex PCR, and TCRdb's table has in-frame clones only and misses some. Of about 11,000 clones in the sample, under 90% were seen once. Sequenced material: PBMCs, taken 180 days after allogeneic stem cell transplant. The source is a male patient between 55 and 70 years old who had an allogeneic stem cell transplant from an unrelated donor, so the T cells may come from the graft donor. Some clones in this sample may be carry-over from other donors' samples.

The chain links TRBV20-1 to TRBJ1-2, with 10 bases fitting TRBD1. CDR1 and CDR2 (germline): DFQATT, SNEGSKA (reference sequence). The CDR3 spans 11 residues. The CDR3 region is CSAGTGAGYTF. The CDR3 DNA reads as TGCAGCGCCGGGACAGGGGCTGGCTACACCTTC.

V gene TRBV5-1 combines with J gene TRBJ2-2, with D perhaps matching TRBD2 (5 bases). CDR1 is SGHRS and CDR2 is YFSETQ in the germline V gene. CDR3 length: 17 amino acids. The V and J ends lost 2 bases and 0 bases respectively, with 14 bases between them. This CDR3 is CASSLTLLASNTGELFF. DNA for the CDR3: TGCGCCAGCAGCTTAACCCTGCTAGCCTCGAACACCGGGGAGCTGTTTTTT.

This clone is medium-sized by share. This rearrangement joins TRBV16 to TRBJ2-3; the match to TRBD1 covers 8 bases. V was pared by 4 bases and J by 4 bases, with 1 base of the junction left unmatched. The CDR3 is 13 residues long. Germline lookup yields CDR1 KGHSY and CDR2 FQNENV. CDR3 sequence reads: CASSLRGPDTQYF. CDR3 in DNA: TGTGCCAGCAGCCTCAGGGGGCCAGATACGCAGTATTTT.

CDR3 coding DNA: TGTGCCAGCAGCGGGGGACAGACGGGCCACAATGAGCAGTTCTTC. It specifies CASSGGQTGHNEQFF. The rearrangement links TRBV9 to TRBJ2-1; 7 nucleotides align to TRBD1. The germline CDR1 and CDR2 sequences are SGDLS and YYNGEE. The J segment lost 5 bases and the V segment lost 3 bases, leaving 8 bases of the junction unmatched. There are 15 residues in the CDR3.

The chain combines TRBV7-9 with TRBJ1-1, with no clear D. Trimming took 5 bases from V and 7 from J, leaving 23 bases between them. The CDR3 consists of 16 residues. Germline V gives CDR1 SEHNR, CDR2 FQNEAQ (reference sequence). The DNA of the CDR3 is TGTGCCAGCAGCCACGAAAACACAGTAAGGTTCGGTGAAGCTTTCTTT. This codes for CASSHENTVRFGEAFF.

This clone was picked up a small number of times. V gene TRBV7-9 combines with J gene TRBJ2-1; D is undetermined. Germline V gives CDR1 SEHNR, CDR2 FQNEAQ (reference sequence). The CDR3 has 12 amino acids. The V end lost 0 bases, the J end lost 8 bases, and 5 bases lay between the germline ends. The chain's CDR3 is CASSLAGYEQFF. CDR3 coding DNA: TGTGCCAGCAGCTTAGCGGGCTATGAGCAGTTCTTC.

In DNA form, the CDR3 reads TGTGCCAGCAGTCTCCTCTATTCACCCCTCCACTTT. The encoded protein is CASSLLYSPLHF. The genes are TRBV2 and TRBJ1-6; D remains unclear. V gave up 5 bases and J gave up 8 bases, with 7 bases separating them. This CDR3 contains 12 residues. Germline V lookup: CDR1 SNHLY, CDR2 FYNNEI.

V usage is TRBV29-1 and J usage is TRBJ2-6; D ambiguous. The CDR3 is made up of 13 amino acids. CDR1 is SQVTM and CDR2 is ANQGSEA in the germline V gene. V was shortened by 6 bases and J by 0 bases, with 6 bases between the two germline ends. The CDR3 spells CSVAISGANVLTF. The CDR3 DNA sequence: TGCAGCGTGGCAATCTCTGGGGCCAACGTCCTGACTTTC. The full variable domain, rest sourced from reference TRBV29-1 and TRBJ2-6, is SAVISQKPSRDICQRGTSLTIQCQVDSQVTMMFWYRQQPGQSLTLIATANQGSEATYESGFVIDKFPISRPNLTFSTLTVSNMSPEDSSIYLCSVAISGANVLTFGAGSRLTVL.